This TCR beta chain was sequenced during a study of cytomegalovirus exposure and HLA in healthy donors. Findings and limits, study-wide: The authors confirmed in vitro that a few CMV-associated chains were specific for CMV antigens. It was found in a later analysis that first-cohort TCR clusters tended to co-occur in the 100 to 150 validation repertoires. Cytomegalovirus-associated status was assigned to fewer than 200 TCR beta chains.

Points on this clone: Its antigen is currently unknown.

From germline, CDR1 is SGHRS and CDR2 YFSETQ. V was trimmed by 4 bases and J by 5 bases, leaving 15 bases between them. The length of the CDR3 is 15 residues. The protocol was immunoSEQ multiplex PCR, while the TCRdb copy is restricted to in-frame clones and leaves out a portion. The data hold around 160,000 clones, with roughly 91% observed a single time. Sequencing was done on a sample of PBMCs. J is TRBJ2-2 and V is TRBV5-1; maybe TRBD1 (5 bases). The TCR was taken from a man between 18 and 29 years old in good health and CMV-seronegative. As DNA, the CDR3 is TGCGCCAGCAGCATCAACCCTCAGGGAACCGGGGAGCTGTTTTTT. It encodes CASSINPQGTGELFF.